This entry lists 19 T cell receptor beta chains sequenced from one sample in a study of blood T cells in healthy people across ages. A second PCR, run for roughly 7 to 11 cycles, used a sample-barcoded 5' primer plus a J-beta primer mix. TCRdb itself ran the 5' RACE reads through MiXCR, one entry per CDR3 protein. The table has about 1.4 million distinct CDR3 sequences, approximately 59% seen once; the top ten hold under 8.5%. Material for sequencing was blood. All receptors come from a man between 18 and 29 years old in good health.

V gene TRBV7-9 combines with J gene TRBJ1-2; unclear D gene. The CDR3 contains 14 residues. Trimming shortened V by 6 bases and J by 6 bases, and 17 bases separated the two germline ends. The germline gives CDR1 SEHNR, CDR2 FQNEAQ (reference sequence). DNA of the CDR3: TGTGCCAGCAGGGCACTGAATGGCGGCCATGGCTACACCTTC. Amino acids: CASRALNGGHGYTF. Together with reference TRBV7-9 and TRBJ1-2, the CDR3 gives the full variable domain: DTGVSQNPRHKITKRGQNVTFRCDPISEHNRLYWYRQTLGQGPEFLTYFQNEAQLEKSRLLSDRFSAERPKGSFSTLEIQRTEQGDSAMYLCASRALNGGHGYTFGSGTRLTVV.

This clonotype was counted a few times. One end of the junction varies from germline; a read error may be responsible. The rearrangement uses TRBV9 and TRBJ2-1; 12 bases fit TRBD2. The CDR3 consists of 16 residues. Germline V gene data show CDR1 as SGDLS and CDR2 as YYNGEE. This CDR3 is CASSAPSGGAYYEQFF. CDR3 DNA: TGTGCCAGCAGCGCACCTAGCGGGGGGGCCTACTATGAGCAGTTCTTC.

With regard to this clonotype: Germline is not matched at one junction end, which may reflect a read error. The rearrangement links TRBV4-1 to TRBJ2-7; 7 bases fit TRBD1. The CDR3 length is 16 residues. From germline, CDR1 is MGHRA and CDR2 YSYEKL. CDR3 sequence: CASSHGDRVYSYERYF. The CDR3 nucleotides are TGCGCCAGCAGCCACGGGGACAGAGTATACTCCTACGAGCGGTACTTC.

This clonotype has a single count. V is TRBV12-2 and J is TRBJ2-7; the table's TRBD1 call for D was not verified on the DNA. TRBV12-2 is annotated as a pseudogene. The CDR3 length is 14 residues. Written as DNA, the CDR3 is TGTGCAAGTCGCCGACACAGGTACTCCTACGAGCAGTACTTC. Translating gives CASRRHRYSYEQYF.

The gene calls are TRBV25-1 and TRBJ2-5; 9 bases align to TRBD2. CDR1 MGHDK and CDR2 SYGVNS come from the germline V gene. The CDR3 runs to 17 residues. The V segment lost 2 bases and the J segment 0 bases; nucleotides outside the gene matches: 7. CDR3 in DNA: TGTGCCAGCAGTGAACTCCATAGCGGGGGAAACCAAGAGACCCAGTACTTC. This codes for CASSELHSGGNQETQYF.

This chain connects TRBV4-3 to TRBJ2-3; the D is unclear. Germline V gives CDR1 LGHNA, CDR2 YSLEER. CDR3 length: 15 amino acids. V shed 11 bases and J shed 1 base, with 19 bases lying between them. The CDR3 sequence is CASMKPRGGTDTQYF. For the CDR3, the DNA is TGCGCCTCGATGAAACCACGTGGCGGCACAGATACGCAGTATTTT.

The sample holds a few counts of this clonotype. The chain links TRBV15 to TRBJ1-2; no clear D gene. The V and J ends lost 8 bases and 1 base respectively, with 14 bases between them. The CDR3 totals 14 residues. CDR1 and CDR2 from the germline V gene are LNHNV and YYDKDF (reference sequence). CDR3 amino acids: CATGAANLNYGYTF. The CDR3 DNA is TGTGCCACCGGCGCAGCTAACCTTAACTATGGCTACACCTTC.

This clonotype appeared a few times. The CDR3 DNA is TGTGCCAGCAGCTTTAAAAGAGGCACAGATACGCAGTATTTT. Protein product: CASSFKRGTDTQYF. V gene TRBV11-2 combines with J gene TRBJ2-3, with unresolved D. Trimming stripped 3 bases from V and 1 base from J, with 8 bases between. The length of the CDR3 is 14 residues. Looked up from germline, CDR1 is SGHAT and CDR2 is FQNNGV.

Concerning this clonotype itself: The junction departs from germline at one end; a sequencing error may be responsible. The V and J genes are TRBV11-2 and TRBJ2-3; TRBD2 agrees at 7 bases. The CDR3 is 16 amino acids. The V gene's germline CDR1 is SGHAT and CDR2 FQNNGV. CDR3 DNA sequence: TGTGCCAGCAGCACCCTGGGCGGGAGCCTCACAGATACGAAGTATTTT. Its translation is CASSTLGGSLTDTKYF.

This chain links TRBV4-3 with TRBJ2-7; D tentatively reads TRBD1 or TRBD2 (6 bases each). Germline assignment: CDR1 LGHNA and CDR2 YSLEER. Trimming stripped 2 bases from V and 2 bases from J, with 22 bases between. This CDR3 is built from 18 residues. CDR3 in amino acids: CASSQNAGYGGSTYEQYF. The DNA for the CDR3 is TGCGCCAGCAGCCAAAACGCGGGGTACGGGGGCTCGACCTACGAGCAGTACTTC.

This clonotype turned up a few times. This chain joins TRBV7-9 and TRBJ2-5; 7 positions match TRBD1. CDR1 and CDR2 from the germline V gene are SEHNR and FQNEAQ (reference sequence). The J segment lost 2 bases and the V segment lost 4 bases, leaving 13 bases of the junction unmatched. This CDR3 has 17 amino acids. DNA of the CDR3: TGTGCCAGCAGCTCACCAAAAACAGGGGAAGTTCAAGAGACCCAGTACTTC. Its protein is CASSSPKTGEVQETQYF.

This clonotype has only a few counts. This chain uses TRBV12-3 or TRBV12-4 with TRBJ2-3; tentative D call: TRBD1 (6 bases). The germline V and J ends were trimmed by 6 bases and 6 bases, with 13 bases remaining between them. The CDR3 is made up of 13 amino acids. The CDR3 DNA follows: TGTGCCAGCAGCTCCCGACAGGTTGATACGCAGTATTTT. It yields the protein CASSSRQVDTQYF.

The rearrangement links TRBV20-1 to TRBJ2-5; TRBD1 is a possible D gene (6 bases). This CDR3 is 21 amino acids long. Germline V gene lookup returns CDR1 DFQATT and CDR2 SNEGSKA (reference sequence). V was pared by 5 bases and J by 4 bases, with 38 bases between. The CDR3 DNA follows: TGCAGTGCTGTAGACCAACGAGGCGTACGAGGGCCCAGGGGATTGGGAGAGACCCAGTACTTC. Residues: CSAVDQRGVRGPRGLGETQYF.

V gene TRBV7-2 combines with J gene TRBJ2-7, with D perhaps matching TRBD1 (6 bases). Near its end, the DNA agrees better with TRBJ2-5, so the J call may be wrong. Germline CDR1 is SGHTA and CDR2 is FQGNSA. This CDR3 comprises 16 residues. The DNA of the CDR3 is TGTGCCAGCAGCTCATTCCGGGACACCCTTCGGGGGACCCAGTACTTC. Translation gives CASSSFRDTLRGTQYF.

This chain uses TRBV6-1 with TRBJ2-5; TRBD2 agrees at 12 bases. Germline CDR1 is MNHNS and CDR2 is SASEGT. V shed 5 bases and J 1 base; nucleotides not matched to a gene: 2. This CDR3 is 15 amino acids long. CDR3 sequence reads: CASSTSGGPQETQYF. CDR3 nucleotide sequence: TGTGCCAGCAGTACTAGCGGGGGGCCCCAAGAGACCCAGTACTTC.

The rearrangement uses TRBV6-1 and TRBJ1-6; no firm D call. With 5 bases removed from V and 14 bases from J, the gap between germline ends came to 19 bases. The CDR3 is made up of 14 amino acids. From germline, CDR1 is MNHNS and CDR2 SASEGT. The CDR3: CASSPRMRNSALHF. CDR3 coding DNA: TGTGCCAGCAGTCCTAGGATGAGGAATTCGGCCCTCCACTTT.

V is TRBV15 and J is TRBJ1-2, with D possibly TRBD1 on 5 matching bases. Trimming cost V 3 bases and J 4 bases, with 18 bases left between them. The CDR3 length is 16 residues. Germline V gene lookup returns CDR1 LNHNV and CDR2 YYDKDF (reference sequence). This CDR3 is CATSRRGGPGGYGYTF. CDR3 nucleotide sequence: TGTGCCACCAGCAGGCGGGGGGGTCCAGGTGGCTATGGCTACACCTTC.

This chain joins TRBV27 and TRBJ2-3, with D uncertain. Germline V CDR1 and CDR2: MNHEY, SMNVEV (reference sequence). The V end was cut by 6 bases, the J end by 2 bases, with 12 bases between. CDR3 length equals 14 residues. CDR3 bases: TGTGCCAGCAGAAACCCTCCCCTCACAGATACGCAGTATTTT. It yields the protein CASRNPPLTDTQYF.

The V gene is TRBV5-6, the J gene TRBJ2-7, with a weak D call TRBD2 (6 bases). The tail of the sequence fits TRBJ2-5 better, so the J call may be wrong. In germline, CDR1 is SGHDT, CDR2 YYEEEE. The CDR3 runs 14 residues. This CDR3 reads CASSLAASEETQYF. The CDR3 DNA reads TGTGCCAGCAGCTTGGCTGCTAGCGAAGAGACCCAGTACTTC.